Listed below are T cell receptor beta chains from one sample, sequenced in a study of molecular identifiers for immune sequencing clone quantification. TCRdb reanalysed the PCR reads using MiXCR and keeps one entry per CDR3 protein. The repertoire holds 490,000 or so distinct CDR3 sequences, with 25% as singletons. Source material: naive CD8+ T cells from blood, with Jurkat cell RNA spiked in. The receptors derive from a human donor in good health. Some libraries in this study had Jurkat cell RNA spiked in. Both conserved end residues are part of each CDR3. The D gene is left open where the match is weak. Clone size is not always given. Where it is, it says once, few, many or a class for expanded clones.

d_gene: .; abundance: many; v_gene: TRBV4-3; j_gene: TRBJ2-4; CDR3nt: TGCGCCAGCAGCCAAGAGGGCCGCCATGAAGACATTCAGTACTTC; CDR3aa: CASSQEGRHEDIQYF
d_gene: TRBD1; abundance: many; v_gene: TRBV24-1; j_gene: TRBJ2-2; CDR3nt: TGTGCCACCAGTGACAGGGGGCCCGGGGAGCTGTTTTTT; CDR3aa: CATSDRGPGELFF
d_gene: .; abundance: .; v_gene: TRBV19; j_gene: TRBJ1-1; CDR3nt: TGTGCCAGTAGTATTAATTCAGCGTCGAACACTGAAGCTTTCTTT; CDR3aa: CASSINSASNTEAFF
d_gene: .; abundance: .; v_gene: TRBV7-9; j_gene: TRBJ2-4; CDR3nt: TGTGCCAGCAGCTGGGGGGACAGTATTCTGGGAAACATTCAGTACTTC; CDR3aa: CASSWGDSILGNIQYF
d_gene: .; abundance: few; v_gene: TRBV13; j_gene: TRBJ1-1; CDR3nt: TGTGCCAGCAGCCTCGCCGAACGGGCAGGGAACACTGAAGCTTTCTTT; CDR3aa: CASSLAERAGNTEAFF
d_gene: .; abundance: .; v_gene: TRBV6-5; j_gene: TRBJ2-2; CDR3nt: TGTGCCAGCAGGAGTCGGGCCGGGGAGCTGTTTTTT; CDR3aa: CASRSRAGELFF
d_gene: .; abundance: once; v_gene: TRBV7-4; j_gene: TRBJ1-3; CDR3nt: TGTGCCAGCGGCTTAGAGCGCAGTCGTGATAGAAACACCATATATTTT; CDR3aa: CASGLERSRDRNTIYF
d_gene: .; abundance: .; v_gene: TRBV20-1; j_gene: TRBJ2-1; CDR3nt: TGCAGTACTGAGCGCAGCTCCTACAATGAGCAGTTCTTC; CDR3aa: CSTERSSYNEQFF
d_gene: .; abundance: .; v_gene: TRBV24-1; j_gene: TRBJ2-2; CDR3nt: TGTGCCATCAGAAGCCCCACCGGGGAGCTGTTTTTT; CDR3aa: CAIRSPTGELFF
d_gene: TRBD2; abundance: many; v_gene: TRBV30; j_gene: TRBJ2-1; CDR3nt: TGTGCCTGGAGCCCCGGGACTAGTTCAATCAATGAGCAGTTCTTC; CDR3aa: CAWSPGTSSINEQFF
d_gene: .; abundance: many; v_gene: TRBV14; j_gene: TRBJ1-4; CDR3nt: TGTGCCAGCAGCCATCTAGGGCAGGAAAAACTGTTTTTT; CDR3aa: CASSHLGQEKLFF
d_gene: .; abundance: many; v_gene: TRBV19; j_gene: TRBJ1-5; CDR3nt: TGTGCCAGTAGTATTGGAGGTAACAATCAGCCCCAGCATTTT; CDR3aa: CASSIGGNNQPQHF
d_gene: .; abundance: few; v_gene: TRBV4-1; j_gene: TRBJ1-5; CDR3nt: TGCGCCAGCAGCCAACTTCCAGGAGGGCAGCCCCAGCATTTT; CDR3aa: CASSQLPGGQPQHF
d_gene: TRBD2; abundance: many; v_gene: TRBV7-2; j_gene: TRBJ2-3; CDR3nt: TGTGCCAGCACCGGGACTAGCGGGGGATTCACAGATACGCAGTATTTT; CDR3aa: CASTGTSGGFTDTQYF
d_gene: TRBD2; abundance: many; v_gene: TRBV4-2; j_gene: TRBJ2-3; CDR3nt: TGTGCCAGCAGCCAATCGTTGGGACTAGCGGCAGATACGCAGTATTTT; CDR3aa: CASSQSLGLAADTQYF
d_gene: .; abundance: many; v_gene: TRBV4-3; j_gene: TRBJ1-4; CDR3nt: TGCGCCAGCAGCCAAGACCGGAGTGAGGGTGAAAAACTGTTTTTT; CDR3aa: CASSQDRSEGEKLFF
d_gene: TRBD2; abundance: few; v_gene: TRBV9; j_gene: TRBJ2-3; CDR3nt: TGTGCCAGCAGCGTAGCAACACTAGCGGGGGGTTTCAAGGTCGCCGATACGCAGTATTTT; CDR3aa: CASSVATLAGGFKVADTQYF
d_gene: .; abundance: many; v_gene: TRBV7-2; j_gene: TRBJ1-1; CDR3nt: TGTGCCAGCAGCTTGTGGTCAGGGACTGAAGCTTTCTTT; CDR3aa: CASSLWSGTEAFF
d_gene: TRBD2; abundance: many; v_gene: TRBV20-1; j_gene: TRBJ2-1; CDR3nt: TGCAGTGCTGATTTCCCGACTAGCGGGCTATACAATGAGCAGTTCTTC; CDR3aa: CSADFPTSGLYNEQFF
d_gene: TRBD1; abundance: .; v_gene: TRBV4-1; j_gene: TRBJ1-6; CDR3nt: TGCGCCAGCAGCCAACGTAGTCTCGGGCTCCGGGACAGATATTCACCCCTCCACTTT; CDR3aa: CASSQRSLGLRDRYSPLHF
d_gene: TRBD2; abundance: .; v_gene: TRBV20-1; j_gene: TRBJ2-3; CDR3nt: TGCAGTGCTAGAGACGGGAGCGGGAGATTCACAGATACGCAGTATTTT; CDR3aa: CSARDGSGRFTDTQYF
d_gene: .; abundance: .; v_gene: TRBV13; j_gene: TRBJ2-1; CDR3nt: TGTGCCAGCAGCGGCCGGACTGTTGAGCAGTTCTTC; CDR3aa: CASSGRTVEQFF
d_gene: .; abundance: .; v_gene: TRBV4-1; j_gene: TRBJ1-1; CDR3nt: TGCGCCAGCAGCCAAGAAGGTACAGGGTACGACACTGAAGCTTTCTTT; CDR3aa: CASSQEGTGYDTEAFF
d_gene: .; abundance: .; v_gene: TRBV5-4; j_gene: TRBJ2-7; CDR3nt: TGTGCCAGCAGCTCACCGAACGAGCAGTACTTC; CDR3aa: CASSSPNEQYF
d_gene: .; abundance: many; v_gene: TRBV12-3/TRBV12-4; j_gene: TRBJ2-5; CDR3nt: TGTGCCAGCAGTTCCCCCACGAAAGAGACCCAGTACTTC; CDR3aa: CASSSPTKETQYF
d_gene: .; abundance: .; v_gene: TRBV7-2; j_gene: TRBJ2-7; CDR3nt: TGTGCCAGCAGCATGGGACGGGGCTACGAGCAGTACTTC; CDR3aa: CASSMGRGYEQYF
d_gene: .; abundance: once; v_gene: TRBV2; j_gene: TRBJ2-7; CDR3nt: TGTGCCAGCAAGGAATGGGACGGGCACCCCAGCGAGCAGTACTTC; CDR3aa: CASKEWDGHPSEQYF
d_gene: TRBD1; abundance: many; v_gene: TRBV7-9; j_gene: TRBJ2-6; CDR3nt: TGTGCCAGCAGCCCAACGACAGGGAGCCCATCTGGGGCCAACGTCCTGACTTTC; CDR3aa: CASSPTTGSPSGANVLTF
d_gene: TRBD1; abundance: many; v_gene: TRBV30; j_gene: TRBJ1-1; CDR3nt: TGTGCCTCTACTCTGACAGGGCGGAACACTGAAGCTTTCTTT; CDR3aa: CASTLTGRNTEAFF
d_gene: .; abundance: .; v_gene: TRBV27; j_gene: TRBJ1-3; CDR3nt: TGTGCCAGCAGTCCATCGAGTTTCGGGGGGACCGAATCTTTT; CDR3aa: CASSPSSFGGTESF
d_gene: TRBD2; abundance: many; v_gene: TRBV28; j_gene: TRBJ2-3; CDR3nt: TGTGCCAGCAGTCCGGGGGTCGGACTAGCGGTGAGCACAGATACGCAGTATTTT; CDR3aa: CASSPGVGLAVSTDTQYF
d_gene: TRBD2; abundance: .; v_gene: TRBV4-3; j_gene: TRBJ2-7; CDR3nt: TGCGCCAGCAGCCAAGGCTCCGGGACTAGCAGATACGAGCAGTACTTC; CDR3aa: CASSQGSGTSRYEQYF
d_gene: .; abundance: many; v_gene: TRBV11-2; j_gene: TRBJ2-7; CDR3nt: TGTGCCAGCAGCATACTTCAGTACGAGCAGTACTTC; CDR3aa: CASSILQYEQYF
d_gene: TRBD1; abundance: many; v_gene: TRBV27; j_gene: TRBJ2-7; CDR3nt: TGTGCCAGCAGACCGGGACAGGGGGCGTACGAGCAGTACTTC; CDR3aa: CASRPGQGAYEQYF
d_gene: .; abundance: few; v_gene: TRBV5-1; j_gene: TRBJ2-7; CDR3nt: TGCGCCAGCAGCTTGGTGGGGGGAACAGGTAGAGTCTACGAGCAGTACTTC; CDR3aa: CASSLVGGTGRVYEQYF
d_gene: .; abundance: few; v_gene: TRBV11-3; j_gene: TRBJ2-1; CDR3nt: TGTGCCAGCACCAAAGGTAGGGGGGATGAGCAGTTCTTC; CDR3aa: CASTKGRGDEQFF
d_gene: .; abundance: few; v_gene: TRBV27; j_gene: TRBJ2-7; CDR3nt: TGTGCCAGCCCGGAAGGCGGCGGAAAGGTGTACCACGAGCAGTACTTC; CDR3aa: CASPEGGGKVYHEQYF
d_gene: TRBD2; abundance: .; v_gene: TRBV27; j_gene: TRBJ2-4; CDR3nt: TGTGCCAGCAGTTTAATTAGCGGGGGGATGAACATTCAGTACTTC; CDR3aa: CASSLISGGMNIQYF
d_gene: .; abundance: .; v_gene: TRBV30; j_gene: TRBJ2-3; CDR3nt: TGTGCCTGGAGTCTTAGCGGATTCACAGATACGCAGTATTTT; CDR3aa: CAWSLSGFTDTQYF
d_gene: .; abundance: few; v_gene: TRBV4-3; j_gene: TRBJ1-1; CDR3nt: TGCGCCAGCAGCCAAGACGGGACCATGAACACTGAAGCTTTCTTT; CDR3aa: CASSQDGTMNTEAFF